This T cell receptor (beta chain) derives from a study of cytomegalovirus exposure and HLA in healthy donors. Details on this clone: What it binds is unknown.

Study conclusions and caveats: In a later analysis, HLA-associated TCR beta chains were more clonally expanded than equally common others. In an earlier analysis, in fewer than 700 donors, most V segments appeared productive either ~87% or ~30% of the time. In a later analysis, most CMV-associated TCR beta chains appeared HLA-restricted.

The PCR was carried out with 60 Vbeta primers and 13 Jbeta primers. The protocol was immunoSEQ multiplex PCR, while the TCRdb copy is restricted to in-frame clones and leaves out a portion. The repertoire consists of some 190,000 clones, with about 79% occurring once and the leading ten covering around 1.5%. Those who donated were healthy bone marrow donors. The J segment lost 6 bases and the V segment lost 7 bases, leaving 5 bases of the junction unmatched. The CDR3 contains 13 residues. Germline-derived CDR1 and CDR2 are SNHLY and FYNNEI. This receptor was obtained from a man younger than 30 in good health and CMV-seronegative. The sequenced sample was PBMCs. The rearrangement joins TRBV2 to TRBJ1-5; TRBD1 aligns across 8 bases. In DNA form, the CDR3 reads TGTGCCAGCACTGGACAGGGCAGTCAGCCCCAGCATTTT. Protein: CASTGQGSQPQHF.